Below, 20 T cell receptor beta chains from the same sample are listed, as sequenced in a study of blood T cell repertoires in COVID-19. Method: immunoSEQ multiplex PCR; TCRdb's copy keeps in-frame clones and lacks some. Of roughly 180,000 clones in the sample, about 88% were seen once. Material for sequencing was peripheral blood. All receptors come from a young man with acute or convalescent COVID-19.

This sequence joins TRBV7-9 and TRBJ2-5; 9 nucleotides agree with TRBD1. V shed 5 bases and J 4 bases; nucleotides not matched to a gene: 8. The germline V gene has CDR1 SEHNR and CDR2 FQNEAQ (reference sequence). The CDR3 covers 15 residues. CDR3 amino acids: CASSLGQGFGETQYF. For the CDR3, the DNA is TGTGCCAGCAGCCTCGGACAGGGGTTTGGAGAGACCCAGTACTTC.

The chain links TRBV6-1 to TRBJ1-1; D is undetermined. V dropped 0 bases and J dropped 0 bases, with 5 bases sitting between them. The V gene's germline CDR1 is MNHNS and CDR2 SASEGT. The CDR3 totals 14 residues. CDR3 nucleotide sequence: TGTGCCAGCAGTGAAGCCCAGATGAACACTGAAGCTTTCTTT. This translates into CASSEAQMNTEAFF.

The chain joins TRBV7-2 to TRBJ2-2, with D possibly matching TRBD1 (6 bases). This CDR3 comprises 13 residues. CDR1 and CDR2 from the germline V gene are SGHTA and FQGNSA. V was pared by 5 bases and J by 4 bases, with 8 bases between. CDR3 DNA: TGTGCCAGCAGCAACAGGGCCACCGGGGAGCTGTTTTTT. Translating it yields CASSNRATGELFF.

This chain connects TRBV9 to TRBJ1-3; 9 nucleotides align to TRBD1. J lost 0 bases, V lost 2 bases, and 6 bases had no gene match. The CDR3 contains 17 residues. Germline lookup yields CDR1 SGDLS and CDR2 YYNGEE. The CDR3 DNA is TGTGCCAGCAGCGTGGAGGGACAGGGCTTCTCTGGAAACACCATATATTTT. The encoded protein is CASSVEGQGFSGNTIYF.

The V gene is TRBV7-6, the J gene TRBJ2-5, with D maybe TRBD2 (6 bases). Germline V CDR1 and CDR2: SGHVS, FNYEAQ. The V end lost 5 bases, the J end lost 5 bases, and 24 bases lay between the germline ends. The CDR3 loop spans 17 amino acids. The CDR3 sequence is CASSPNSAGPLLETQYF. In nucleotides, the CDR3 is TGTGCCAGCAGCCCTAATTCGGCGGGGCCTCTTTTGGAGACCCAGTACTTC.

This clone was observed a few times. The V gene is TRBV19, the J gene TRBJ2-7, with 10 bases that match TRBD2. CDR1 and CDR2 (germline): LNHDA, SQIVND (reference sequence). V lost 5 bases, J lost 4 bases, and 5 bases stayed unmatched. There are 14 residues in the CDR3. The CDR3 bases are TGTGCCAGTAGTGTCCCGGGACTAGCGTACGAGCAGTACTTC. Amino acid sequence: CASSVPGLAYEQYF.

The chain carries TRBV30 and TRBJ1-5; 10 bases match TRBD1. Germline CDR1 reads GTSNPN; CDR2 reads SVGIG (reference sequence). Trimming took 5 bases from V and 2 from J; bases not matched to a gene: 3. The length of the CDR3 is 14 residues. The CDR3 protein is CAWGGQGGNQPQHF. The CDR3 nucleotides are TGTGCCTGGGGTGGACAGGGGGGCAATCAGCCCCAGCATTTT.

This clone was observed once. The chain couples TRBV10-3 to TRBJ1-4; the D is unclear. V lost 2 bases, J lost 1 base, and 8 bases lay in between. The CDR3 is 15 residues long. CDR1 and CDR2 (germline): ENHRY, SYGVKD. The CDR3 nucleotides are TGTGCCATCAGTGAGCGCGGCAGAACTAATGAAAAACTGTTTTTT. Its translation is CAISERGRTNEKLFF.

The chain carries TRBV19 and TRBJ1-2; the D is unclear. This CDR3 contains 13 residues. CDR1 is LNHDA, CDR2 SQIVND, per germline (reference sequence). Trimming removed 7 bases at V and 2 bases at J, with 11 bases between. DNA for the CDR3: TGTGCCAGTACGACGGTTAGCAACTATGGCTACACCTTC. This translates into CASTTVSNYGYTF.

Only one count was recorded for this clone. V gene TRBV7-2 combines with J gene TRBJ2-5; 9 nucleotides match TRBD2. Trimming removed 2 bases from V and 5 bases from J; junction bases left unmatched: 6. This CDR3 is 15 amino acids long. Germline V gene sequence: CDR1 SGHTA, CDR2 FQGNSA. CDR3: CASSLMAGGLETQYF. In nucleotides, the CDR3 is TGTGCCAGCAGCTTAATGGCGGGGGGGTTGGAGACCCAGTACTTC. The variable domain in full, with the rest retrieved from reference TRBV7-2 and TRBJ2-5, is GAGVSQSPSNKVTEKGKDVELRCDPISGHTALYWYRQSLGQGLEFLIYFQGNSAPDKSGLPSDRFSAERTGGSVSTLTIQRTQQEDSAVYLCASSLMAGGLETQYFGPGTRLLVL.

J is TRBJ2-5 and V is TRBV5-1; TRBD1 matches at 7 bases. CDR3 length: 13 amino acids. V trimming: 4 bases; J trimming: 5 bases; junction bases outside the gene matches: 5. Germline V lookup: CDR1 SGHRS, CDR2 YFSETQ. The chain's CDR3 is CASSPGQRETQYF. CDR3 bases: TGCGCCAGCAGCCCGGGACAGAGGGAGACCCAGTACTTC.

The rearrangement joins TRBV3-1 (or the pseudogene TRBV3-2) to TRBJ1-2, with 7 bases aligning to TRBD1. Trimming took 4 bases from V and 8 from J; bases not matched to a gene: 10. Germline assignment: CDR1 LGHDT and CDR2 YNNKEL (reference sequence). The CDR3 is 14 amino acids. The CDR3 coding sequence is TGTGCCAGCAGCCTAAGGGGCCCCAGGGGGGGCTACACCTTC. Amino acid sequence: CASSLRGPRGGYTF.

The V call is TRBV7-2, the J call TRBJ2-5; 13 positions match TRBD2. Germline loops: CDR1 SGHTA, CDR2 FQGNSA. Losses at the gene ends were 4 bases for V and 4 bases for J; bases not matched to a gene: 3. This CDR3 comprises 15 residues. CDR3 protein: CASSSGTSGAETQYF. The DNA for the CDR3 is TGTGCCAGCAGCTCCGGGACTAGCGGGGCAGAGACCCAGTACTTC.

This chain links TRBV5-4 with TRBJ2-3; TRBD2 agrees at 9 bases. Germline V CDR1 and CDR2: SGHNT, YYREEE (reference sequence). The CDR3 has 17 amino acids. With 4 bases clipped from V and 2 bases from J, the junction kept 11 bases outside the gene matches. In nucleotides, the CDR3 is TGTGCCAGCAGCCGCGGGAGGGGTCCACAGTACACAGATACGCAGTATTTT. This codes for CASSRGRGPQYTDTQYF.

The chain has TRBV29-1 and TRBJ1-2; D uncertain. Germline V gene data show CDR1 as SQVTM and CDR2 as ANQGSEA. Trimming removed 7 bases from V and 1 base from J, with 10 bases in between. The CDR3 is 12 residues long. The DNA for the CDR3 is TGCAGCGGATATACAAATAACTATGGCTACACCTTC. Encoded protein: CSGYTNNYGYTF.

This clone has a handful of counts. The CDR3 nucleotides read TGTGCCAGCAGCCAGTCGGCCTTAGGGGTGGGCTACACCTTC. This codes for CASSQSALGVGYTF. This sequence joins TRBV3-1 (or the pseudogene TRBV3-2) and TRBJ1-2; D is possibly TRBD1 (5 bases). The V end was cut by 3 bases, the J end by 8 bases, with 16 bases between. This CDR3 comprises 14 residues. Germline V gene data show CDR1 as LGHDT and CDR2 as YNNKEL (reference sequence).

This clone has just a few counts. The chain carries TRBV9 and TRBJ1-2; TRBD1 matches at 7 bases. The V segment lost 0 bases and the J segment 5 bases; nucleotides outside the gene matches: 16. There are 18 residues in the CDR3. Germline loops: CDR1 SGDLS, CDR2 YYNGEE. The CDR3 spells CASSVGWTGVIPRYGYTF. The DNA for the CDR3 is TGTGCCAGCAGCGTAGGGTGGACAGGCGTGATCCCACGATATGGCTACACCTTC.

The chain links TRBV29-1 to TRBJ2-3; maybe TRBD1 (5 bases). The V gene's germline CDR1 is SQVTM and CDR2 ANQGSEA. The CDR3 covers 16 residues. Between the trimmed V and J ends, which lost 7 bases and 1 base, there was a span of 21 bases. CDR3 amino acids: CSAIVRQGTGTDTQYF. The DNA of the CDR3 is TGCAGCGCCATAGTGCGTCAGGGCACTGGCACAGATACGCAGTATTTT.

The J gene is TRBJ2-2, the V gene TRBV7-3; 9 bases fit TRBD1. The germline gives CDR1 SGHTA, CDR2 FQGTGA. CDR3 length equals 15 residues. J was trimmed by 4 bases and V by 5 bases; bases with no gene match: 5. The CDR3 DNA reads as TGTGCCAGCAGCCTTTCGGGACAGGGCACCGGGGAGCTGTTTTTT. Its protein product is CASSLSGQGTGELFF. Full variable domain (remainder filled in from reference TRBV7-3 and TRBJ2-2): GAGVSQTPSNKVTEKGKYVELRCDPISGHTALYWYRQSLGQGPEFLIYFQGTGAADDSGLPNDRFFAVRPEGSVSTLKIQRTERGDSAVYLCASSLSGQGTGELFFGEGSRLTVL.

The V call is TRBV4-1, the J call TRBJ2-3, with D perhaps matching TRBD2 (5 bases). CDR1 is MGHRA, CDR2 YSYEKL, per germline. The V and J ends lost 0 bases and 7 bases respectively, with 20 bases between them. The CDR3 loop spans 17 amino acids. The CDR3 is CASSQDWRRATSYTQYF. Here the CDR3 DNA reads TGCGCCAGCAGCCAAGATTGGCGGCGGGCGACAAGCTATACGCAGTATTTT.